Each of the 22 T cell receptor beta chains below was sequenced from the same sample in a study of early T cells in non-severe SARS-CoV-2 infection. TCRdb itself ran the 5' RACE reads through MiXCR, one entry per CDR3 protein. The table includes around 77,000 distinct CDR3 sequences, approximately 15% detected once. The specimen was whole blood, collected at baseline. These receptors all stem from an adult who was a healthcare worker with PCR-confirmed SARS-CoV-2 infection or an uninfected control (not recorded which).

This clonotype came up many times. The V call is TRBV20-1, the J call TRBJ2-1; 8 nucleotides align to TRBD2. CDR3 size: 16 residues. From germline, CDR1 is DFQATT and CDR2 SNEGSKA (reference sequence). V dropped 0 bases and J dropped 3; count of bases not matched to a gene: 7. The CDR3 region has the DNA TGCAGTGCTAGAGATCAGCGGGAGTCTGGCTACAATGAGCAGTTCTTC. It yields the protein CSARDQRESGYNEQFF.

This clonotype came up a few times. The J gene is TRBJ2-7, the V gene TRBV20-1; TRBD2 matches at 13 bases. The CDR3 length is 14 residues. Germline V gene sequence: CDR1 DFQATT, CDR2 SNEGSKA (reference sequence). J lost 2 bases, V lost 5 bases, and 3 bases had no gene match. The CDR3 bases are TGCAGTGCTGCCACTAGCGGGAGGGCCTACGAGCAGTACTTC. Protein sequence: CSAATSGRAYEQYF.

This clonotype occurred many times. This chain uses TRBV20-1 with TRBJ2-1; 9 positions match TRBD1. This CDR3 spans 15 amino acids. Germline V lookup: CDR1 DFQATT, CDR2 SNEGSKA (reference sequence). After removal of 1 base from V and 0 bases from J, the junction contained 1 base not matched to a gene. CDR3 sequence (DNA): TGCAGTGCTAGAGTGACAGGGGGCTCCTACAATGAGCAGTTCTTC. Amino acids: CSARVTGGSYNEQFF.

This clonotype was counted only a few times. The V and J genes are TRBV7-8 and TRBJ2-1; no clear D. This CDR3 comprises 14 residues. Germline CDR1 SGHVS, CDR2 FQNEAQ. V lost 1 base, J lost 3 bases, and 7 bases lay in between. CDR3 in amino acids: CASSLVDHYNEQFF. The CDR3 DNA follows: TGTGCCAGCAGCTTAGTGGACCACTACAATGAGCAGTTCTTC.

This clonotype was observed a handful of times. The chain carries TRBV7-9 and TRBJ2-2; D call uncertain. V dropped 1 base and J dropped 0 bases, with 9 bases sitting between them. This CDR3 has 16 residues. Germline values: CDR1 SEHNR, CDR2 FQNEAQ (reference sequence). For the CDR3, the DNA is TGTGCCAGCAGCTTAGATTGGGCCGCGAACACCGGGGAGCTGTTTTTT. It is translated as CASSLDWAANTGELFF.

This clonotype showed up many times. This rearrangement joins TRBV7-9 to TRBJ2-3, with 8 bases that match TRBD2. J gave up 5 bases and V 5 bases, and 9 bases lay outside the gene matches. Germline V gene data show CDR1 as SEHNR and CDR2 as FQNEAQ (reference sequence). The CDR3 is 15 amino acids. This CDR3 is CASSITSGARDTQYF. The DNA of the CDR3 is TGTGCCAGCAGCATCACTAGCGGTGCCCGAGATACGCAGTATTTT.

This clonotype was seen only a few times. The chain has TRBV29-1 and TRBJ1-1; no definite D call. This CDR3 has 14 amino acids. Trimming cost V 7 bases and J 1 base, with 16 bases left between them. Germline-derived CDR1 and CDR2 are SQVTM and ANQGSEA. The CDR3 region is CSGRVGTSNTEAFF. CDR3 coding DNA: TGCAGCGGGCGGGTGGGTACTTCGAACACTGAAGCTTTCTTT.

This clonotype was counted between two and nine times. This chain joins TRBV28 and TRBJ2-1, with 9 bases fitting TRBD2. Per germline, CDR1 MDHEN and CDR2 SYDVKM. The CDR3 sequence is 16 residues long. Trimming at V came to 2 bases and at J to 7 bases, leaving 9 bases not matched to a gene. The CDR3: CASSLVASGKANEQFF. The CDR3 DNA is TGTGCCAGCAGTTTAGTAGCTAGCGGGAAAGCGAATGAGCAGTTCTTC.

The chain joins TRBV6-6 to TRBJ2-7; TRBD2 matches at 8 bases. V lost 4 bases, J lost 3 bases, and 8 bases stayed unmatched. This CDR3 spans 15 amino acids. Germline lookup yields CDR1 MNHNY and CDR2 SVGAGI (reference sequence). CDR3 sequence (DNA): TGTGCCAGCAGTTTACGAAGCGGGAGTGGCTACGAGCAGTACTTC. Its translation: CASSLRSGSGYEQYF.

CDR3 in amino acids: CSVVAGRYNEQFF. CDR3 DNA: TGCAGCGTTGTGGCAGGGAGATACAATGAGCAGTTCTTC. V and J are TRBV29-1 and TRBJ2-1, with D perhaps given as TRBD1 or TRBD2 (5 bases each). V gave up 4 bases and J gave up 4 bases, with 11 bases separating them. CDR1 SQVTM and CDR2 ANQGSEA come from the germline V gene. CDR3 length: 13 amino acids.

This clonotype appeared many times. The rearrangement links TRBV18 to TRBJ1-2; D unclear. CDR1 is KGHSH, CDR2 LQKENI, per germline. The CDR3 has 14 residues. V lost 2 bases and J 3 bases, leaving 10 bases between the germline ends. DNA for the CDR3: TGTGCCAGCTCACCAAGCGGGGTTGACTATGGCTACACCTTC. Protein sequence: CASSPSGVDYGYTF.

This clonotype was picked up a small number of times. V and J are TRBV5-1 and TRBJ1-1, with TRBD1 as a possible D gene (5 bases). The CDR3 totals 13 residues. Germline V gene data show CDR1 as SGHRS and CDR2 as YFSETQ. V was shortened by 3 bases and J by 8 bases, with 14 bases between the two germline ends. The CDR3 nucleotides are TGCGCCAGCAGCTCCTGGGGGAGCCTAGAAGCTTTCTTT. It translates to CASSSWGSLEAFF.

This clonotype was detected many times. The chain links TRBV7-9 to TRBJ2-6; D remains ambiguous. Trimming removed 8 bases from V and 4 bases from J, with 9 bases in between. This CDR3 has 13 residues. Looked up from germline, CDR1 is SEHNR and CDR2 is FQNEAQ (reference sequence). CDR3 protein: CASCPSGANVLTF. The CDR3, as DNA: TGTGCCAGCTGCCCGTCCGGGGCCAACGTCCTGACTTTC.

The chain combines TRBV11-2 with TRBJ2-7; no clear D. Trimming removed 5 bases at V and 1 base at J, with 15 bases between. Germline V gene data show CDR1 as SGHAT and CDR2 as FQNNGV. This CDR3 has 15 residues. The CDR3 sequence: CASSPNSGPSYEQYF. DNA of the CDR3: TGTGCCAGCAGCCCTAACTCTGGACCTTCCTACGAGCAGTACTTC.

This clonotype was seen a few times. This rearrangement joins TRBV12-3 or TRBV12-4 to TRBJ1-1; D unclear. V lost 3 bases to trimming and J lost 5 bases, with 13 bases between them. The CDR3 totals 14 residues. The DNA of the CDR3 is TGTGCCAGCAGTTTTCCCGGGTCCTCAACTGAAGCTTTCTTT. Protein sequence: CASSFPGSSTEAFF.

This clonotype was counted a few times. The CDR3 region is CSAREGPRLETQYF. The CDR3, as DNA: TGCAGTGCTAGAGAAGGCCCTCGTCTTGAGACCCAGTACTTC. The chain combines TRBV20-1 with TRBJ2-5; the D is unclear. There are 14 residues in the CDR3. V lost 0 bases to trimming and J lost 5 bases, with 13 bases between them. From germline, CDR1 is DFQATT and CDR2 SNEGSKA (reference sequence).

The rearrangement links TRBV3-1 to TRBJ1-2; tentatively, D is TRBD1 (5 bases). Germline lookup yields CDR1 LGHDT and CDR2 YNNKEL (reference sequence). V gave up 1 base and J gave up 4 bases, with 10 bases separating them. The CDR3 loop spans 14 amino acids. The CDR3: CASSQAGRPYGYTF. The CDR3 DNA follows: TGTGCCAGCAGCCAAGCGGGACGGCCCTATGGCTACACCTTC.

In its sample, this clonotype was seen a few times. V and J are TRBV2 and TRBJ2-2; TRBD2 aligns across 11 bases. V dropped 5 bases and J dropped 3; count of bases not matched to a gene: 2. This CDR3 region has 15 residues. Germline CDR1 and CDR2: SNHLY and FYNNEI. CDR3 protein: CASSWGLADTGELFF. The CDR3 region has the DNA TGTGCCAGCAGTTGGGGACTAGCGGACACCGGGGAGCTGTTTTTT.

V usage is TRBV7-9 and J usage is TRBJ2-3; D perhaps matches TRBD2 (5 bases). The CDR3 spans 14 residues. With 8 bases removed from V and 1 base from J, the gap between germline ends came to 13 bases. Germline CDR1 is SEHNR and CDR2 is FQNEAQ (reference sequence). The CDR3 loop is CASGSLIGTDTQYF. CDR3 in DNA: TGTGCCAGCGGGAGCCTGATCGGCACAGATACGCAGTATTTT.

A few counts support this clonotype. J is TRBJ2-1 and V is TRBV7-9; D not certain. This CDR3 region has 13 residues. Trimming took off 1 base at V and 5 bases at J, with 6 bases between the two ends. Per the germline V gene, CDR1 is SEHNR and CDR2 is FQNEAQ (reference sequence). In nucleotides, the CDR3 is TGTGCCAGCAGCTTAGATCTCAACAATGAGCAGTTCTTC. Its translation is CASSLDLNNEQFF.

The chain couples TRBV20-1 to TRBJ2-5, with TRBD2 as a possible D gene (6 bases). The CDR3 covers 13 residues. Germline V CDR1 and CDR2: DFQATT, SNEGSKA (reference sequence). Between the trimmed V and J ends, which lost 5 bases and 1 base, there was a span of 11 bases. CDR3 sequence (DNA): TGCAGTGCTGAGTGGAGGGGCCAAGAGACCCAGTACTTC. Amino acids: CSAEWRGQETQYF.

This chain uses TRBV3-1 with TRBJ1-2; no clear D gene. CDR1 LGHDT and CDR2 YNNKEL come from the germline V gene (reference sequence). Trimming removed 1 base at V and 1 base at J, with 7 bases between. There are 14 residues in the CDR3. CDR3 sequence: CASSQVGNNYGYTF. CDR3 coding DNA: TGTGCCAGCAGCCAAGTAGGCAATAACTATGGCTACACCTTC. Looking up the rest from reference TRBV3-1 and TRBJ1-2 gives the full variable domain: DTAVSQTPKYLVTQMGNDKSIKCEQNLGHDTMYWYKQDSKKFLKIMFSYNNKELIINETVPNRFSPKSPDKAHLNLHINSLELGDSAVYFCASSQVGNNYGYTFGSGTRLTVV.